This TCR beta chain originates from a study of blood T cell repertoires in COVID-19. Repertoires were generated with immunoSEQ multiplex PCR, while TCRdb's copy carries only in-frame clones and drops some. The table shows fewer than 45,000 clones, with about 87% occurring only once. V lost 2 bases and J lost 0, with 8 bases in between. The CDR3 contains 14 residues. The V gene's germline CDR1 is SQVTM and CDR2 ANQGSEA. The clonotype originates from an elderly man with active COVID-19. The chain has TRBV29-1 and TRBJ1-3; D is unclear. Sequencing was performed on peripheral blood. CDR3 DNA: TGCAGCGTTGAATCTACTGGCTCTGGAAACACCATATATTTT. Residues: CSVESTGSGNTIYF.